This entry is about one T cell receptor (beta chain). The target antigen is unknown. The sample originates from a study of T cell responses to AZD1222 COVID-19 vaccine. Findings and limits, study-wide: Increases in Spike-specific TCR breadth and depth were seen after two AZD1222 doses. The repertoires were collected only after the peak T cell response.

Germline loops: CDR1 GTSNPN, CDR2 SVGIG (reference sequence). Deletions cut 4 bases from V and 2 bases from J, with 16 bases between. The CDR3 contains 15 residues. Sequencing was performed with immunoSEQ multiplex PCR; in TCRdb, only in-frame clones are kept and a portion is missing. This sample has about 170,000 clones, with about 87% found just once. This clonotype originated in an adult who received the MenACWY meningococcal vaccine as a control. The chain joins TRBV30 to TRBJ2-3, with D perhaps TRBD1 (8 bases). This sample comprised peripheral blood, obtained 28 days after the second dose of the MenACWY control vaccine. CDR3 amino acids: CAWTKQGGVTDTQYF. CDR3 bases: TGTGCCTGGACTAAACAGGGGGGGGTCACAGATACGCAGTATTTT. Looking up the rest from reference TRBV30 and TRBJ2-3 gives the full variable domain: SQTIHQWPATLVQPVGSPLSLECTVEGTSNPNLYWYRQAAGRGLQLLFYSVGIGQISSEVPQNLSASRPQDRQFILSSKKLLLSDSGFYLCAWTKQGGVTDTQYFGPGTRLTVL.